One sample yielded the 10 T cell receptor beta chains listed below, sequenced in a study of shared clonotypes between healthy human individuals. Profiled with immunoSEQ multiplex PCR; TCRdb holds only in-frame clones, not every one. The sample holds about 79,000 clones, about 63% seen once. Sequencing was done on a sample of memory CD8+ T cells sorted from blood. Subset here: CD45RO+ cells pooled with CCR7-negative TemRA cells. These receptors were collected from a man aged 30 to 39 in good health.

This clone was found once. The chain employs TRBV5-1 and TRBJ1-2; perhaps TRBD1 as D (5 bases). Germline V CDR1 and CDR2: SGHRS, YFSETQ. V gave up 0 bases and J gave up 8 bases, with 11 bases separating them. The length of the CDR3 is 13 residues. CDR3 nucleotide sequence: TGCGCCAGCAGCTTGGCGCAGGGCGGAGGCTACACCTTC. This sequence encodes CASSLAQGGGYTF.

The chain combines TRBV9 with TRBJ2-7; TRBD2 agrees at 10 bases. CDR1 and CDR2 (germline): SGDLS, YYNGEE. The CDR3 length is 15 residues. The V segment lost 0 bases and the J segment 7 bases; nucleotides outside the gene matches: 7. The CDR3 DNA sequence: TGTGCCAGCAGCGTAGAAGTAGCGGGAGGTCGGGAGCAGTACTTC. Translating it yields CASSVEVAGGREQYF.

CDR3 sequence reads: CASSRTSHSTDTQYF. CDR3 DNA: TGTGCCAGCAGCAGGACATCGCACTCCACAGATACGCAGTATTTT. The rearrangement links TRBV28 to TRBJ2-3, with D tentatively TRBD1 (5 bases). The CDR3 is 15 residues long. Germline V lookup: CDR1 MDHEN, CDR2 SYDVKM. Trimming pared 6 bases from V and 2 bases from J, leaving 15 bases between.

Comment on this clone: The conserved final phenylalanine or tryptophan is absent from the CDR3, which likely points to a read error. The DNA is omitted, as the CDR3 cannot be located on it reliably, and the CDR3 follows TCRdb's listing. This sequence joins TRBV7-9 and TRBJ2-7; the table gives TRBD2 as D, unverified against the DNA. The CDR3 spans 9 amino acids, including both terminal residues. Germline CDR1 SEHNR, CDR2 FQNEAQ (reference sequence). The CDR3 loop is CARGSGLHP.

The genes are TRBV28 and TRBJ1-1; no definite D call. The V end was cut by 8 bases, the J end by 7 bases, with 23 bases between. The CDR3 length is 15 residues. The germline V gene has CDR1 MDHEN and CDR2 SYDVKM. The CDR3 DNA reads TGTGCCAGCCGCCCGATAGATAGGGTGGGAAGTGAAGCTTTCTTT. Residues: CASRPIDRVGSEAFF. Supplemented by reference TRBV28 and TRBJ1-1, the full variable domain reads DVKVTQSSRYLVKRTGEKVFLECVQDMDHENMFWYRQDPGLGLRLIYFSYDVKMKEKGDIPEGYSVSREKKERFSLILESASTNQTSMYLCASRPIDRVGSEAFFGQGTRLTVV.

For the CDR3, the DNA is TGTGCCAGCAGCCCTGGGACCCTCGGCGAGCAGTACTTC. Its translation is CASSPGTLGEQYF. The chain combines TRBV7-9 with TRBJ2-7; TRBD1 or TRBD2 may be the D gene (5 bases each). This CDR3 comprises 13 residues. Deletions cut 5 bases from V and 6 bases from J, with 14 bases between. From germline, CDR1 is SEHNR and CDR2 FQNEAQ (reference sequence).

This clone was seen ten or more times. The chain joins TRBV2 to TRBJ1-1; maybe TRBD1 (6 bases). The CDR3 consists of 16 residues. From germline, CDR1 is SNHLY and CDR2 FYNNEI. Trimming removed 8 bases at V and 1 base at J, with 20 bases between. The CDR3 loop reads CASPQTSGATNTEAFF. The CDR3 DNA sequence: TGTGCCAGCCCACAGACCTCAGGGGCTACGAACACTGAAGCTTTCTTT.

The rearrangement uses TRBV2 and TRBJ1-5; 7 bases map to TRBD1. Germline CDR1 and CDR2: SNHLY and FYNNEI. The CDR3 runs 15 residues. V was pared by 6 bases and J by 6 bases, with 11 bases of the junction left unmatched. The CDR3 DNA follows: TGTGCCAGCAGCGCGGGAGGGGGCGCTTTTCAGCCCCAGCATTTT. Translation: CASSAGGGAFQPQHF.

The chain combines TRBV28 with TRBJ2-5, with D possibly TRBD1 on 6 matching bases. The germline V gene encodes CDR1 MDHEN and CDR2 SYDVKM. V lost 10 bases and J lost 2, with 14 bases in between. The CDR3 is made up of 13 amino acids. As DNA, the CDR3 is TGTGCCACCCGGGGCAGGGGACAAGAGACCCAGTACTTC. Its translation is CATRGRGQETQYF.

CDR3 sequence: CASSLESGRWGTDTQYF. As DNA, the CDR3 is TGTGCCAGCAGCTTAGAGAGCGGGAGGTGGGGGACAGATACGCAGTATTTT. The chain links TRBV7-2 to TRBJ2-3; 9 bases agree with TRBD2. V gave up 1 base and J gave up 3 bases; unmatched junction bases: 8. The CDR3 is made up of 17 amino acids. Germline CDR1 and CDR2: SGHTA and FQGNSA. The full variable domain, with the rest looked up from reference TRBV7-2 and TRBJ2-3, is GAGVSQSPSNKVTEKGKDVELRCDPISGHTALYWYRQSLGQGLEFLIYFQGNSAPDKSGLPSDRFSAERTGGSVSTLTIQRTQQEDSAVYLCASSLESGRWGTDTQYFGPGTRLTVL.